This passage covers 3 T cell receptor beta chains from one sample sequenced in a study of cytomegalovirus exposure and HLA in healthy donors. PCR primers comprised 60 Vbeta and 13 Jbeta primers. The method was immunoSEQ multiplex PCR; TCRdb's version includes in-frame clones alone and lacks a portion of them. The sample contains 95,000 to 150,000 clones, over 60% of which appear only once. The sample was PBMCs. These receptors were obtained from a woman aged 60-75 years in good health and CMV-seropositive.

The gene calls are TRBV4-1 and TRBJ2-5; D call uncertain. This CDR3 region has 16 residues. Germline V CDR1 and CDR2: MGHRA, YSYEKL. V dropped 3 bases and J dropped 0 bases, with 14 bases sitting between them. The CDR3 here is CASSQVGAKYQETQYF. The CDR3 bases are TGCGCCAGCAGCCAGGTAGGAGCGAAGTACCAAGAGACCCAGTACTTC.

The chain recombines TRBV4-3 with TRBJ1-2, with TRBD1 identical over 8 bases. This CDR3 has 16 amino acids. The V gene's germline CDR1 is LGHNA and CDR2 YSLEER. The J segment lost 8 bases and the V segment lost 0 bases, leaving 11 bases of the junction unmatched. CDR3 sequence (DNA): TGCGCCAGCAGCCAAGATAGGACGGCACAGGGGGGCGGCTACACCTTC. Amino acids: CASSQDRTAQGGGYTF.

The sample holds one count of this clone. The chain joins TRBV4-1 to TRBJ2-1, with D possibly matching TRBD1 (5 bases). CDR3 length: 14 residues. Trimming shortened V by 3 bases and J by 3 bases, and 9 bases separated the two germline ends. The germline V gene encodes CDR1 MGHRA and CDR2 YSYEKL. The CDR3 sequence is CASSHEQVYNEQFF. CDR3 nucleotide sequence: TGCGCCAGCAGCCACGAACAGGTCTACAATGAGCAGTTCTTC.